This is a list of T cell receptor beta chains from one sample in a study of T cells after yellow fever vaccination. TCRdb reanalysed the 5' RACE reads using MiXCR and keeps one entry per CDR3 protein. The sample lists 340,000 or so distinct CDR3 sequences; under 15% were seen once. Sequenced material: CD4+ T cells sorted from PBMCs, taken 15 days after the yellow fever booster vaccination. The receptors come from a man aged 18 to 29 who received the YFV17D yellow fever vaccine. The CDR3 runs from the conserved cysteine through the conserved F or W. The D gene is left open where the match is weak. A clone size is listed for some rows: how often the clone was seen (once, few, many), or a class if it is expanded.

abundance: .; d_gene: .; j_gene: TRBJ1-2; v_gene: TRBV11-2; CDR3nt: TGTGCCAGCAGCTCTCTCACAGCCTTAGGGGGCTACACCTTC; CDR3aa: CASSSLTALGGYTF
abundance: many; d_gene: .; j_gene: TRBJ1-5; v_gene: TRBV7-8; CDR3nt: TGTGCCAGCAGCCCAGGCAGGGATAGCAATCAGCCCCAGCATTTT; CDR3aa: CASSPGRDSNQPQHF
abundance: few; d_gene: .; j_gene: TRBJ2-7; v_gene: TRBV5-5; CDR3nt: TGTGCCAGCAGCTTGGAAGCGAAATTATCCTCCTACGAGCAGTACTTC; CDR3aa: CASSLEAKLSSYEQYF
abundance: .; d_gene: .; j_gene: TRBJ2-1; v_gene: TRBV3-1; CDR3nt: TGTGCCAGCAGCCATAGGGGGTTTCCTGGAGGGCAGTTCTTC; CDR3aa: CASSHRGFPGGQFF
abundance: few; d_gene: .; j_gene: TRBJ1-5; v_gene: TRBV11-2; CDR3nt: TGTGCCAGCAGCACCAGAGGGTCAAGCAATCAGCCCCAGCATTTT; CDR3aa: CASSTRGSSNQPQHF
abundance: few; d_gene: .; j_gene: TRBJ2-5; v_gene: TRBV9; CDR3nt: TGTGCCAGCAGCGTAGGAGGAGTTGAGGGCCAAGAGACCCAGTACTTC; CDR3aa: CASSVGGVEGQETQYF
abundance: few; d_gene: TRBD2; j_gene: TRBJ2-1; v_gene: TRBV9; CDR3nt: TGTGCCAGCAGCGTATCGACTAGCGGGGCCTACAATGAGCAGTTCTTC; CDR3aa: CASSVSTSGAYNEQFF
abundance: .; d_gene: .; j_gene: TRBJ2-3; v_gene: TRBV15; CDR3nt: TGTGCCACCAGCAGTAGAGGCACCGGCACAGATACGCAGTATTTT; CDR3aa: CATSSRGTGTDTQYF
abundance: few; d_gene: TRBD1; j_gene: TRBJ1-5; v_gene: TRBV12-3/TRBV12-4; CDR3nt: TGTGCCAGCGGTACCGGGACAGGGGCGGGCAATCAGCCCCAGCATTTT; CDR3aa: CASGTGTGAGNQPQHF
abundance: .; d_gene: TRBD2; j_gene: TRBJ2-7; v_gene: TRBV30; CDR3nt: TGTGCCTCGAGGGGGACTAGCGGGTACTTGGGCTCCTACGAGCAGTACTTC; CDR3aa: CASRGTSGYLGSYEQYF
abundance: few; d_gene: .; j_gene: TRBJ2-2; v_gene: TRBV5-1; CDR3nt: TGCGCCAGCAGCGTCCAACAGGGAATGGGCACCGGGGAGCTGTTTTTT; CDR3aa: CASSVQQGMGTGELFF
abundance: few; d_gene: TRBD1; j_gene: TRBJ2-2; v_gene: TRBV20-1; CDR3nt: TGCAGTGCTAGAGAAGAGGGGGCCACCGGGGAGCTGTTTTTT; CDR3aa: CSAREEGATGELFF
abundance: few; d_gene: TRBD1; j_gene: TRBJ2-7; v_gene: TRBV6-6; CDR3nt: TGTGCCAGCAGTTCCTCTCAGGGACAGGGGCCCTACGAGCAGTACTTC; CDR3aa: CASSSSQGQGPYEQYF
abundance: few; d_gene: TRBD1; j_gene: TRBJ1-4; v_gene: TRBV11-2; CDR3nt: TGTGCCAGCAGCCCCGGGACAGGGTTTGGAAAACTGTTTTTT; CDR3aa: CASSPGTGFGKLFF
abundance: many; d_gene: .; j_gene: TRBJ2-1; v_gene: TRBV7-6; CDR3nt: TGTGCCAGCAGACGAACCGCCCGCACGAGGGAGCAGTTCTTC; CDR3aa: CASRRTARTREQFF
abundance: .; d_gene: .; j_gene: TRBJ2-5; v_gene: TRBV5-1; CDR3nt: TGCGCCAGCAGCTTGGAGCCGGTTGGGGGAGAGACCCAGTACTTC; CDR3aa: CASSLEPVGGETQYF
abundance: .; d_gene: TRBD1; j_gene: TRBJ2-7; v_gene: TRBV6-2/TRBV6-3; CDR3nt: TGTGCCAGCAGTTACCGACAGGGATTGTTAACCTACGAGCAGTACTTC; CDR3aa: CASSYRQGLLTYEQYF